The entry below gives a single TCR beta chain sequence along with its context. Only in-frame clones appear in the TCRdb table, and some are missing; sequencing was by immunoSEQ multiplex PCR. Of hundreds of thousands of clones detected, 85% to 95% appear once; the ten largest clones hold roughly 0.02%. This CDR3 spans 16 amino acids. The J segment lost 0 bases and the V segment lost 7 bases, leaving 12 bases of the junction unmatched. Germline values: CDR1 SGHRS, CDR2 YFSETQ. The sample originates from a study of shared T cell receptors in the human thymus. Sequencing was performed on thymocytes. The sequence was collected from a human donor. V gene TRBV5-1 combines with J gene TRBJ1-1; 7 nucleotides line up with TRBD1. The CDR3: CASSRGTEFMNTEAFF. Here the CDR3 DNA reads TGCGCCAGCTCCCGAGGGACAGAGTTCATGAACACTGAAGCTTTCTTT.